This T cell receptor (beta chain) was sequenced during a study of shared clonotypes between healthy human individuals. Study-level information: The people who gave samples were two women and a few men aged 18 to 49. The study's findings and limits: Researchers found naive subsets generally carried larger estimated richness than memory subsets. Having only a few donors restricted how much genetic and exposure-history diversity was captured.

Naive CD8 cells, CD45RO-negative and positively selected for CCR7, excluded terminally differentiated effector memory CD45RA+ cells. A word on this clone: No antigen is known for it.

Execution of the assay was at deep level. TCRdb's copy holds only in-frame clones and misses some; the assay was immunoSEQ multiplex PCR. The sample lists a few hundred thousand clones, roughly 96% occurring once. Germline lookup yields CDR1 SGHAT and CDR2 FQDESV (reference sequence). This CDR3 is built from 15 residues. Trimming at V came to 5 bases and at J to 0 bases, leaving 6 bases not matched to a gene. Source material: naive CD8+ T cells sorted from blood. The clonotype originates from a woman between 25 and 40 years old in good health. The rearrangement joins TRBV11-1 to TRBJ1-2; TRBD1 matches 7 bases. CDR3 nucleotide sequence: TGTGCCAGCAGCACTACCGGGACAGCTAACTATGGCTACACCTTC. Translated, it gives CASSTTGTANYGYTF.